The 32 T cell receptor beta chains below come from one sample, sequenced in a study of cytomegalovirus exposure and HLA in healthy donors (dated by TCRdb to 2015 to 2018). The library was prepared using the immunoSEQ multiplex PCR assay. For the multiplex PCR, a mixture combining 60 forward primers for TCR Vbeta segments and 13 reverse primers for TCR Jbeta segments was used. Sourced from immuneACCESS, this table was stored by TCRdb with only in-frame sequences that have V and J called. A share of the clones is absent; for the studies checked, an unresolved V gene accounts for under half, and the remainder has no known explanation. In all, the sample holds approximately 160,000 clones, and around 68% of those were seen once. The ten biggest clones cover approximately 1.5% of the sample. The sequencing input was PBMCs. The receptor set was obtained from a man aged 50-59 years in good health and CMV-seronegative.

The CDR3, as DNA: TGCGCCAGCAGCCGGGACAGTACATGGACAGATACGCAGTATTTT. It codes for CASSRDSTWTDTQYF. V and J are TRBV5-1 and TRBJ2-3; TRBD1 agrees at 7 bases. The CDR3 length is 15 residues. Germline-derived CDR1 and CDR2 are SGHRS and YFSETQ. With V trimmed by 4 bases and J by 3 bases, 8 bases remained unmatched.

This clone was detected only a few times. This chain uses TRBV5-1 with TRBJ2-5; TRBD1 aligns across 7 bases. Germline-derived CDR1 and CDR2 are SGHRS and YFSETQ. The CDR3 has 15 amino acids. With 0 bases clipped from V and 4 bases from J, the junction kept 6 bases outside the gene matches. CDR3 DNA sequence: TGCGCCAGCAGCTTGGAAGGGGGCGGAAGAGAGACCCAGTACTTC. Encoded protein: CASSLEGGGRETQYF. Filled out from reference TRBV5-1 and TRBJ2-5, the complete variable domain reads KAGVTQTPRYLIKTRGQQVTLSCSPISGHRSVSWYQQTPGQGLQFLFEYFSETQRNKGNFPGRFSGRQFSNSRSEMNVSTLELGDSALYLCASSLEGGGRETQYFGPGTRLLVL.

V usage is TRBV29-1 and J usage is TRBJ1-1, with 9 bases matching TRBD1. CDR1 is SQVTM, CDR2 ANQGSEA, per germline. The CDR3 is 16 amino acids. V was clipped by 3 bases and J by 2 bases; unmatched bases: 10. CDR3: CSVESGTGFFNTEAFF. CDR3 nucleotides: TGCAGCGTTGAGTCCGGGACAGGGTTTTTTAACACTGAAGCTTTCTTT.

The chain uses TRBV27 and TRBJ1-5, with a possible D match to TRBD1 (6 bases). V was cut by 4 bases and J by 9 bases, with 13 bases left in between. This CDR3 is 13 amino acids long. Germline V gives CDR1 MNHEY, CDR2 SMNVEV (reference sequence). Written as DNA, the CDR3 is TGTGCCAGCAGTTCACAGGGATACCGGCCCCAGCATTTT. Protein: CASSSQGYRPQHF.

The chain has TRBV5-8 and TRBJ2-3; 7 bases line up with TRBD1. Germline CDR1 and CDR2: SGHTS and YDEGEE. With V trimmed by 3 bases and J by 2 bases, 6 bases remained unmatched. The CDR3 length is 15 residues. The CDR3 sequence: CASSSGQVVTDTQYF. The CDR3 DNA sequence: TGTGCCAGCAGCTCTGGACAGGTGGTCACAGATACGCAGTATTTT.

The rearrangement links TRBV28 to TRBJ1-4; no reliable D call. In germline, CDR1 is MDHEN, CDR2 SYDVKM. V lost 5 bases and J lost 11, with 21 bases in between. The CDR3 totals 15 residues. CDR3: CASSPAGRPPRKLFF. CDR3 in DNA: TGTGCCAGCAGTCCGGCAGGCAGGCCGCCAAGGAAACTGTTTTTT. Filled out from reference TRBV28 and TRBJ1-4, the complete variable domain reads DVKVTQSSRYLVKRTGEKVFLECVQDMDHENMFWYRQDPGLGLRLIYFSYDVKMKEKGDIPEGYSVSREKKERFSLILESASTNQTSMYLCASSPAGRPPRKLFFGSGTQLSVL.

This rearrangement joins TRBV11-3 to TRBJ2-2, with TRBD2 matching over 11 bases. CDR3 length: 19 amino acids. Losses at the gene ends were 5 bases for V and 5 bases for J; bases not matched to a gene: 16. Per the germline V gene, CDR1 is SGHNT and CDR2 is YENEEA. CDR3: CASSTRGFLAGGRTGELFF. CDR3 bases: TGTGCCAGCAGCACTAGGGGATTTCTAGCGGGGGGTCGAACCGGGGAGCTGTTTTTT.

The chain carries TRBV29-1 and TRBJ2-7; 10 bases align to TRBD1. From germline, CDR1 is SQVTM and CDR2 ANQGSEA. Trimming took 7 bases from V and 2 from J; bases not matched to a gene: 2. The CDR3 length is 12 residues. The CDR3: CSAGQGAYEQYF. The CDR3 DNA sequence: TGCAGCGCCGGACAGGGGGCCTACGAGCAGTACTTC.

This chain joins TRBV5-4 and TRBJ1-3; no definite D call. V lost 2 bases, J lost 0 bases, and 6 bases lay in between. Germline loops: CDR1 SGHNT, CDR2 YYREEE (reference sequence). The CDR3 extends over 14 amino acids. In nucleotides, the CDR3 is TGTGCCAGCAGCTTAGGGAGCTCTGGAAACACCATATATTTT. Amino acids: CASSLGSSGNTIYF.

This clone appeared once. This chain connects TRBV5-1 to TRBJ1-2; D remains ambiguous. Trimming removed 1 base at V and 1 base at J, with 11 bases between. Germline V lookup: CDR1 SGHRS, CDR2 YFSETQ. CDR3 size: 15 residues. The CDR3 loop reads CASSLSAGLNYGYTF. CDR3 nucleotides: TGCGCCAGCAGCTTGTCGGCAGGTCTTAACTATGGCTACACCTTC.

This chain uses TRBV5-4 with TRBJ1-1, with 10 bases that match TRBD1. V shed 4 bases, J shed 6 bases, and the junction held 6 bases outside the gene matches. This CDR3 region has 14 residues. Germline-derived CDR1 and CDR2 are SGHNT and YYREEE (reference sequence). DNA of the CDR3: TGTGCCAGCAGCGGGGACAGGGGAGGCTCTGAAGCTTTCTTT. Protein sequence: CASSGDRGGSEAFF.

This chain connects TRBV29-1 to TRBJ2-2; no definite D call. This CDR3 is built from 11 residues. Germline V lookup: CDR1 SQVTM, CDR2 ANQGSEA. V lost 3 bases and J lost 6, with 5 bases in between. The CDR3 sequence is CSVDSAGELFF. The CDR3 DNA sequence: TGCAGCGTTGACAGCGCCGGGGAGCTGTTTTTT.

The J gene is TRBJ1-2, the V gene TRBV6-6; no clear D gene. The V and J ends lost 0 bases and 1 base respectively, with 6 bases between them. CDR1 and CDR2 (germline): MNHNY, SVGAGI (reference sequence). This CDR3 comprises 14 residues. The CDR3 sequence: CASSYSAVNYGYTF. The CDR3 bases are TGTGCCAGCAGTTACTCGGCAGTTAACTATGGCTACACCTTC.

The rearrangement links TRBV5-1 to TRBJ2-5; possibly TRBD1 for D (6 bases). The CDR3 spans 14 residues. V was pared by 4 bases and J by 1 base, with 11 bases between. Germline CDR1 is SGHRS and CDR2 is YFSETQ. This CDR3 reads CASSKDSIQETQYF. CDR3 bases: TGCGCCAGCAGCAAGGACAGTATCCAAGAGACCCAGTACTTC.

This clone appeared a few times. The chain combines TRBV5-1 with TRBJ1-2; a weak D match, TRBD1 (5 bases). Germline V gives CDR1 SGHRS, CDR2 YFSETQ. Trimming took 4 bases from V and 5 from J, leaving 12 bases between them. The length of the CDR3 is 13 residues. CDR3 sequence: CASSPDINYGYTF. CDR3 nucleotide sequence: TGCGCCAGCAGCCCGGACATTAATTATGGCTACACCTTC.

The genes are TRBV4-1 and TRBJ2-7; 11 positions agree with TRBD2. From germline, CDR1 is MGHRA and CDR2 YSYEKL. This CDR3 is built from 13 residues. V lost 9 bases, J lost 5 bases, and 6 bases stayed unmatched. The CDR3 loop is CASGLAGGNEQYF. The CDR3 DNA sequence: TGCGCCAGTGGGCTAGCGGGGGGCAACGAGCAGTACTTC.

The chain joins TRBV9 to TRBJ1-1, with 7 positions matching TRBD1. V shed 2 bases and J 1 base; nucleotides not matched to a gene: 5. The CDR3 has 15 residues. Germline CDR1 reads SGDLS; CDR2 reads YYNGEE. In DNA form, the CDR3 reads TGTGCCAGCAGCGTTACCGGGACAGCGAACACTGAAGCTTTCTTT. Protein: CASSVTGTANTEAFF. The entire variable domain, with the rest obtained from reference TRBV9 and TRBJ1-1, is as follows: DSGVTQTPKHLITATGQRVTLRCSPRSGDLSVYWYQQSLDQGLQFLIQYYNGEERAKGNILERFSAQQFPDLHSELNLSSLELGDSALYFCASSVTGTANTEAFFGQGTRLTVV.

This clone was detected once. The CDR3: CASSPTGGAEGVYGYTF. The CDR3 coding sequence is TGTGCCAGCAGCCCTACAGGGGGCGCTGAGGGTGTCTATGGCTACACCTTC. The V call is TRBV11-2, the J call TRBJ1-2, with 9 bases that match TRBD1. CDR1 and CDR2 from the germline V gene are SGHAT and FQNNGV. The CDR3 contains 17 residues. V lost 5 bases and J lost 4; bases outside the gene matches: 14. Combining the CDR3 with reference TRBV11-2 and TRBJ1-2 gives the whole variable domain EAGVAQSPRYKIIEKRQSVAFWCNPISGHATLYWYQQILGQGPKLLIQFQNNGVVDDSQLPKDRFSAERLKGVDSTLKIQPAKLEDSAVYLCASSPTGGAEGVYGYTFGSGTRLTVV.

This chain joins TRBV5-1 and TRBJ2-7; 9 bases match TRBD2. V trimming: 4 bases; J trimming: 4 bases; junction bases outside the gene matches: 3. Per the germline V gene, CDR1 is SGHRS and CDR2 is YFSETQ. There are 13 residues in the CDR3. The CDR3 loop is CASSRGGDYEQYF. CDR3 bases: TGCGCCAGCAGCCGCGGGGGGGATTACGAGCAGTACTTC.

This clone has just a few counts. CDR3 in amino acids: CASSQDRLAGGNEQFF. CDR3 DNA: TGTGCCAGCAGCCAAGATCGACTAGCGGGGGGGAATGAGCAGTTCTTC. The chain employs TRBV4-2 and TRBJ2-1, with 14 bases aligning to TRBD2. Germline values: CDR1 LGHNA, CDR2 YNFKEQ. The CDR3 sequence is 16 residues long. V was clipped by 0 bases and J by 7 bases; unmatched bases: 2.

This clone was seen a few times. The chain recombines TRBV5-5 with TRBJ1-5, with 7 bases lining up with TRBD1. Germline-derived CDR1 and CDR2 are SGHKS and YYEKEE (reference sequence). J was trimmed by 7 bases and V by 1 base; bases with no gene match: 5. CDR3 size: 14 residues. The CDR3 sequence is CASSLRQGNQPQHF. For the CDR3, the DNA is TGTGCCAGCAGCTTGCGACAGGGAAACCAGCCCCAGCATTTT.

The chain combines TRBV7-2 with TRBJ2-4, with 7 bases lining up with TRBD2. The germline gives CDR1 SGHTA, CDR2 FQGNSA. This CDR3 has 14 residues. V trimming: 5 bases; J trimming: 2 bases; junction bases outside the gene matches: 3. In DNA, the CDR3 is TGTGCCAGCAGCCGGGGAGGGCCCAAAAACATTCAGTACTTC. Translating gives CASSRGGPKNIQYF.

The CDR3 here is CASSEWLGTVGNQPQHF. Written as DNA, the CDR3 is TGTGCCAGCAGTGAGTGGTTGGGGACAGTCGGCAATCAGCCCCAGCATTTT. The chain has TRBV6-1 and TRBJ1-5; 7 positions match TRBD1. CDR3 size: 17 residues. Germline V lookup: CDR1 MNHNS, CDR2 SASEGT. J lost 2 bases, V lost 3 bases, and 10 bases had no gene match.

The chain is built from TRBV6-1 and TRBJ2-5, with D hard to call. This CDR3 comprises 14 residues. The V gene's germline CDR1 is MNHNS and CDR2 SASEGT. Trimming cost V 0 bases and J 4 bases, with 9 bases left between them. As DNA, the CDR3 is TGTGCCAGCAGTGAAGCGGGTGGAGTAGAGACCCAGTACTTC. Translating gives CASSEAGGVETQYF.

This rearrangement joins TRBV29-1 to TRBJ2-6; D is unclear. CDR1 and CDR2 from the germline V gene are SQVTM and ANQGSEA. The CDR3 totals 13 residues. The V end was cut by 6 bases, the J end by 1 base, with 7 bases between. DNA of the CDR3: TGCAGCGTAACAGTTTCTGGGGCCAACGTCCTGACTTTC. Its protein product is CSVTVSGANVLTF.

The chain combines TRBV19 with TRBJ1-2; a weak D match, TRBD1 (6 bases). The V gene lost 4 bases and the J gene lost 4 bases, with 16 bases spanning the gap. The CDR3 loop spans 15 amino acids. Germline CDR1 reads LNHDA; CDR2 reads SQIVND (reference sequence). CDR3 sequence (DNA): TGTGCCAGTAGTACCGATCGGGGGGCTAGCTATGGCTACACCTTC. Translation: CASSTDRGASYGYTF. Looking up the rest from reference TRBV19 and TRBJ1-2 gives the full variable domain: DGGITQSPKYLFRKEGQNVTLSCEQNLNHDAMYWYRQDPGQGLRLIYYSQIVNDFQKGDIAEGYSVSREKKESFPLTVTSAQKNPTAFYLCASSTDRGASYGYTFGSGTRLTVV.

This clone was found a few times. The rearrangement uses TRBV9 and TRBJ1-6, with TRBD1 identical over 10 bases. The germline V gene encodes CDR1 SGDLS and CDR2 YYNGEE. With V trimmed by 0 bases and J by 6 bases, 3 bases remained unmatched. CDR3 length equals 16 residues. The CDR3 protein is CASSVGRTGGNSPLHF. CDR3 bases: TGTGCCAGCAGCGTAGGTAGGACAGGGGGTAATTCACCCCTCCACTTT.

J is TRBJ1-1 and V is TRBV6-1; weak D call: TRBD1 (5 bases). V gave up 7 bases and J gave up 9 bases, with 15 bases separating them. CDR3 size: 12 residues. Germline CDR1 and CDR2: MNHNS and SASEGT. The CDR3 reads CASTPNGGQAFF. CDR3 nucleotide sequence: TGTGCCAGCACCCCGAACGGGGGACAAGCTTTCTTT.

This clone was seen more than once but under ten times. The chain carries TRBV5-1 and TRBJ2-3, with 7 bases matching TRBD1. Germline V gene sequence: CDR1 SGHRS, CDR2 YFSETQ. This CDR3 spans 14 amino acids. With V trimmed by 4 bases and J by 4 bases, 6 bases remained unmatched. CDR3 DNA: TGCGCCAGCAGCGCGGAAGGGGGCCCAGATACGCAGTATTTT. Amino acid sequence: CASSAEGGPDTQYF.

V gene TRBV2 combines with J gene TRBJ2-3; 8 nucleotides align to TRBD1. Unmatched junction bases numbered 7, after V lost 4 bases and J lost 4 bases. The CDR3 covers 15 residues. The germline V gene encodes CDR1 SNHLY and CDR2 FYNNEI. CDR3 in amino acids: CASSVGRGRPDTQYF. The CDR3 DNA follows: TGTGCCAGCAGTGTCGGCAGGGGGCGCCCAGATACGCAGTATTTT.

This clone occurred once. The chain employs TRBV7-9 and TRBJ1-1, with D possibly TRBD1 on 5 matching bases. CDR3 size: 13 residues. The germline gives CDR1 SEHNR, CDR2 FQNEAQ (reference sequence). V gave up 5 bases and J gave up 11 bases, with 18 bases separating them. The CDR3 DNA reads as TGTGCCAGCAGCCCAGGGCCCGGGTACGGGGCTTTCTTT. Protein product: CASSPGPGYGAFF.

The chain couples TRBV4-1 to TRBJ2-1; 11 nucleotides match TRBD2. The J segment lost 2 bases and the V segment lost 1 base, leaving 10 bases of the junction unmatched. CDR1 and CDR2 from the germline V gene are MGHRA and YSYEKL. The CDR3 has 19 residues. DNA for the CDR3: TGCGCCAGCAGCCAAGTTGTTAGCGGGGGGGCCAGCCCCTACAATGAGCAGTTCTTC. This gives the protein CASSQVVSGGASPYNEQFF.